This record looks at one T cell receptor (beta chain) sequence and its context. The record originates from a study of T cell changes during pregnancy in multiple sclerosis. J lost 1 base, V lost 0 bases, and 13 bases had no gene match. The CDR3 totals 19 residues. Germline loops: CDR1 MNHNS, CDR2 SASEGT. Method: immunoSEQ multiplex PCR; TCRdb's copy keeps in-frame clones and lacks some. Of some 50,000 clones listed, roughly 94% were seen once; the top ten hold 0.15% to 0.25%. The chain carries TRBV6-1 and TRBJ1-2; 8 bases fit TRBD1. The TCR originated in a female donor with multiple sclerosis, enrolled in a pregnancy study. Sample: CD4+ T cells from peripheral blood mononuclear cells, taken in the second trimester of pregnancy. The DNA of the CDR3 is TGTGCCAGCAGTGAAGCTTTGCCCGGACAGGGTCTAGTTAACTATGGCTACACCTTC. Its protein is CASSEALPGQGLVNYGYTF.